This record covers a single T cell receptor beta chain. Per germline, CDR1 GTSNPN and CDR2 SVGIG (reference sequence). Trimming removed 0 bases at V and 2 bases at J, with 11 bases between. The CDR3 contains 15 residues. The sample belongs to a study of cytomegalovirus exposure and HLA in healthy donors. Primers for the PCR totalled 60 Vbeta and 13 Jbeta. Using immunoSEQ multiplex PCR, the repertoire was profiled, and TCRdb retains in-frame clones only, with some absent. This table holds about 43,000 clones, over 55% found once. This sequence joins TRBV30 and TRBJ1-3; TRBD1 is a possible D gene (5 bases). The sample taken for sequencing was PBMCs. The origin of this receptor is a man in his fifties or sixties in good health and CMV-seropositive. The CDR3 DNA is TGTGCCTGGAGTGTAAACAGGAACCCTGGAAACACCATATATTTT. Translation gives CAWSVNRNPGNTIYF.